The clone carrying this T cell receptor (beta chain) counts as large. These data are taken from a study of immune evolution from preneoplasia to lung adenocarcinoma. The germline V and J ends were trimmed by 4 bases and 2 bases, with 13 bases remaining between them. The CDR3 loop spans 15 amino acids. Germline V CDR1 and CDR2: SGHRS, YFSETQ. Method: immunoSEQ multiplex PCR; TCRdb's copy keeps in-frame clones and lacks some. This sample has approximately 7,300 clones, with around 77% found just once. The gene calls are TRBV5-1 and TRBJ1-3; TRBD1 is a possible D gene (5 bases). The specimen sequenced was FFPE lung adenocarcinoma in situ tissue. The sequence derives from a donor older than 65 with lung adenocarcinoma. Some clones in this sample may be carry-over from other donors' samples. The chain's CDR3 is CASSIGGFPGNTIYF. The CDR3 nucleotides are TGCGCCAGCAGCATTGGGGGGTTCCCTGGAAACACCATATATTTT.